The present entry profiles one T cell receptor (beta chain) with its context. Its specificity is unknown. Each CDR3 protein gets one entry after TCRdb re-called the 5' RACE reads with MiXCR. This sample carries 12,000 to 15,000 distinct CDR3 sequences, around 7.5% of them seen once, and the ten largest clones take roughly 8.3%. The sample is drawn from a study of spatial heterogeneity in lung cancer. Overall study results and limits: Tumor mutation counts were tracked by expanded intratumoral alpha and beta TCR counts.

The sample's time point: sample taken at primary tumor resection. This TCR was sampled from a male donor with early-stage non-small cell lung cancer. Sample: lung tumor tissue, taken at surgery.

In nucleotides, the CDR3 is TGTGCCAGCAGCTTAGCGCATGGTAGCGGGAGGATCTTCTACGAGCAGTACTTC. This codes for CASSLAHGSGRIFYEQYF. This chain uses TRBV7-2 with TRBJ2-7; 10 nucleotides align to TRBD2. V was pared by 0 bases and J by 3 bases, with 11 bases of the junction left unmatched. Germline V gene sequence: CDR1 SGHTA, CDR2 FQGNSA. The CDR3 has 18 residues.